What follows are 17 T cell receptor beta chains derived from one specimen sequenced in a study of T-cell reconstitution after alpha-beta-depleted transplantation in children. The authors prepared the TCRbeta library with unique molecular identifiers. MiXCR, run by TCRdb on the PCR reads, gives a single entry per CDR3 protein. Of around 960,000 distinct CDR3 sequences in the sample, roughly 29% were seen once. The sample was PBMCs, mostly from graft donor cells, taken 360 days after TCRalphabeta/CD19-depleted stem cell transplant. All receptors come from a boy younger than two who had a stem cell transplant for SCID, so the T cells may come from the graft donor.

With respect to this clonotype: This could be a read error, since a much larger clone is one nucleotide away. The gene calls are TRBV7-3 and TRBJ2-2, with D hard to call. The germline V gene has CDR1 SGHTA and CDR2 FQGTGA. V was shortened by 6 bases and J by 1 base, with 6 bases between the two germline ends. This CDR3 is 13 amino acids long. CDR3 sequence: CASRIQNTGELFF. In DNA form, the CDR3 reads TGTGCCAGCAGGATCCAGAACACCGGGGAGCTGTTTTTT.

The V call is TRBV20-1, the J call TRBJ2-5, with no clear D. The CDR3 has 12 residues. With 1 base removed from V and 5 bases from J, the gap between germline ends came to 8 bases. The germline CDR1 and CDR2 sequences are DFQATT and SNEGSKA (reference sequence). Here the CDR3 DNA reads TGCAGTGCTAGAGGTCCTAGGGAGACCCAGTACTTC. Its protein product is CSARGPRETQYF.

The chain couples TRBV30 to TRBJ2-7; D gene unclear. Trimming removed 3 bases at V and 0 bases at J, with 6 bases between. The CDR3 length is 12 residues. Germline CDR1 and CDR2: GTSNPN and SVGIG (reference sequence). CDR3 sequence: CAWSVTSYEQYF. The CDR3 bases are TGTGCCTGGAGCGTAACCTCCTACGAGCAGTACTTC.

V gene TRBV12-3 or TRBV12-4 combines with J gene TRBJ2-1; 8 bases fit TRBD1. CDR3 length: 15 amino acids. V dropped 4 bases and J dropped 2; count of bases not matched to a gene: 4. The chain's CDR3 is CASSYRQGPYNEQFF. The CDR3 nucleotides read TGTGCCAGCAGTTACCGACAGGGGCCCTACAATGAGCAGTTCTTC.

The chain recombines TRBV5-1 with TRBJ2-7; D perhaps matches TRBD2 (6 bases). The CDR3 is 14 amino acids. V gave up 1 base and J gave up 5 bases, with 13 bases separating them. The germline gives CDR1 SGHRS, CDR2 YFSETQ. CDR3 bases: TGCGCCAGCAGCTTGACTAGCATCGGGGACGAGCAGTACTTC. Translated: CASSLTSIGDEQYF. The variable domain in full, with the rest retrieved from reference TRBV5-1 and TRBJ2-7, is KAGVTQTPRYLIKTRGQQVTLSCSPISGHRSVSWYQQTPGQGLQFLFEYFSETQRNKGNFPGRFSGRQFSNSRSEMNVSTLELGDSALYLCASSLTSIGDEQYFGPGTRLTVT.

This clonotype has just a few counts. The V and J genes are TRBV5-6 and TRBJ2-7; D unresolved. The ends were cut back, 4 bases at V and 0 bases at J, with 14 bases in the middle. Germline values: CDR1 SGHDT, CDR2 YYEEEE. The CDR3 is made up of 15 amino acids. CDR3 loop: CASSPRLLGSYEQYF. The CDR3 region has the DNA TGTGCCAGCAGCCCCAGATTGCTTGGCTCCTACGAGCAGTACTTC.

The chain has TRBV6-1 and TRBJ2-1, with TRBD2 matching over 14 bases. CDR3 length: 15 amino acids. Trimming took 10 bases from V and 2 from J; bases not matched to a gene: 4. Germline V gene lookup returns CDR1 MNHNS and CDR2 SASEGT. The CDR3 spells CATWGLAGAYNEQFF. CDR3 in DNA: TGTGCCACCTGGGGACTAGCGGGGGCCTACAATGAGCAGTTCTTC.

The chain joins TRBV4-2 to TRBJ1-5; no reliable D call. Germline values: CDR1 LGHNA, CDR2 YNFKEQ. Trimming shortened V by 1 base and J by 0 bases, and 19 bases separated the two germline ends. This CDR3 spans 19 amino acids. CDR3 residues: CASSQAPILDRDSNQPQHF. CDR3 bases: TGTGCCAGCAGCCAAGCCCCGATTCTCGACCGGGATAGCAATCAGCCCCAGCATTTT.

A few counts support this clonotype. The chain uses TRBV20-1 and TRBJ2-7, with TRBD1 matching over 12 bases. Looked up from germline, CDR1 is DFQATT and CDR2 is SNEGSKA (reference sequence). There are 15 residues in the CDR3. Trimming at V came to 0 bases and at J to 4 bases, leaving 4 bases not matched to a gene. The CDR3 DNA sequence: TGCAGTGCTAGAGATTCGGGACAGGGGGCTTACGAGCAGTACTTC. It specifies CSARDSGQGAYEQYF.

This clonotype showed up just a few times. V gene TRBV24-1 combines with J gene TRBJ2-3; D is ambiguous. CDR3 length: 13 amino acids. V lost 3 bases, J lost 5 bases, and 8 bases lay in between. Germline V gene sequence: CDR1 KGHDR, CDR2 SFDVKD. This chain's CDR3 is CATSDDPGDTQYF. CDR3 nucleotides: TGTGCCACCAGTGATGACCCGGGAGATACGCAGTATTTT.

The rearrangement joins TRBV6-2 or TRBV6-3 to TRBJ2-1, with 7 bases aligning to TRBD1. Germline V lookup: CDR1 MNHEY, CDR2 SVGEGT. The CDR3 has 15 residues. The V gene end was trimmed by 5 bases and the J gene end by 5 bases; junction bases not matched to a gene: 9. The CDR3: CASSTDRVGDNEQFF. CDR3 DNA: TGTGCCAGCAGTACCGACAGGGTAGGGGACAATGAGCAGTTCTTC.

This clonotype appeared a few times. The CDR3 protein is CASSYQGGATNEKLFF. The CDR3 DNA follows: TGTGCCAGCAGTTATCAAGGGGGCGCAACTAATGAAAAACTGTTTTTT. The chain combines TRBV28 with TRBJ1-4; the match to TRBD1 covers 7 bases. Trimming removed 4 bases from V and 0 bases from J; junction bases left unmatched: 5. CDR1 is MDHEN, CDR2 SYDVKM, per germline. The CDR3 totals 16 residues.

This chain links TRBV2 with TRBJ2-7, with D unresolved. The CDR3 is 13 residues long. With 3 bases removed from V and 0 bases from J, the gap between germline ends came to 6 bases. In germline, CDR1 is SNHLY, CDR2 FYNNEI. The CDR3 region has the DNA TGTGCCAGCAGTGAGGTGCCCTCCTACGAGCAGTACTTC. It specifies CASSEVPSYEQYF.

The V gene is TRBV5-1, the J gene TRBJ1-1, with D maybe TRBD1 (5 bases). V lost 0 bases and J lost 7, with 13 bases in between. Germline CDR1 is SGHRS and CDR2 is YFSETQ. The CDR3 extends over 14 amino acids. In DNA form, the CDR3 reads TGCGCCAGCAGCTTGGCTTCAGGGTACGATGAAGCTTTCTTT. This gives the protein CASSLASGYDEAFF.

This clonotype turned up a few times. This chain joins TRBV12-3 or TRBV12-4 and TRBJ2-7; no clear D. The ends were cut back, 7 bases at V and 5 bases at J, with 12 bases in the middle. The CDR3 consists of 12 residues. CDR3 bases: TGTGCCAGCACCAGAAGTAGAGACGAGCAGTACTTC. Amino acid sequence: CASTRSRDEQYF.

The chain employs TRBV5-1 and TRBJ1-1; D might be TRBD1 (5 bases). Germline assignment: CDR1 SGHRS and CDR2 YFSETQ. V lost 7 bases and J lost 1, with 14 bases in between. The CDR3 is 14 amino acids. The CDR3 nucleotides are TGCGCCAGCTGCCCCCTGGGGCAGAACACTGAAGCTTTCTTT. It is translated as CASCPLGQNTEAFF.

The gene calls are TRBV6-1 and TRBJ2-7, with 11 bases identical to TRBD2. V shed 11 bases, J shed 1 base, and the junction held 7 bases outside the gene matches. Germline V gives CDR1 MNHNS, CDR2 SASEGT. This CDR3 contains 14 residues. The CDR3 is CAVQASGGSYEQYF. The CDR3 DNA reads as TGTGCCGTACAAGCTAGCGGGGGGTCCTACGAGCAGTACTTC.